Listed here are 18 T cell receptor beta chains from one sample, sequenced in a study of siplizumab effects on memory and regulatory T cells. Libraries were prepared by immunoSEQ multiplex PCR; TCRdb keeps only in-frame clonotypes and omits some of them. This sample carries about 40,000 clones, more than 80% of them seen once, and the ten largest clones take less than 0.3%. The sample consisted of naive CD4+ T cells sorted from blood. All receptors derive from a human donor in good health.

The chain joins TRBV6-5 to TRBJ2-7, with unresolved D. Germline loops: CDR1 MNHEY, CDR2 SVGAGI. This CDR3 spans 12 amino acids. The germline V and J ends were trimmed by 5 bases and 4 bases, with 9 bases remaining between them. The CDR3 nucleotides are TGTGCCAGCAGTCCGGACCAATACGAGCAGTACTTC. Translating it yields CASSPDQYEQYF.

The genes are TRBV6-5 and TRBJ1-1; D may be TRBD1 (6 bases). The CDR3 runs 13 residues. Germline V CDR1 and CDR2: MNHEY, SVGAGI. V lost 1 base, J lost 4 bases, and 7 bases lay in between. The CDR3 region is CASSYLGATEAFF. In nucleotides, the CDR3 is TGTGCCAGCAGTTACTTGGGGGCCACTGAAGCTTTCTTT.

The genes are TRBV5-4 and TRBJ1-4; 11 bases line up with TRBD1. The ends lost 4 bases at V and 7 bases at J; junction bases unmatched: 6. The germline V gene has CDR1 SGHNT and CDR2 YYREEE (reference sequence). The CDR3 runs to 15 residues. CDR3 sequence (DNA): TGTGCCAGCAGCCCCCGGACAGGGGGCGGTGAAAAACTGTTTTTT. Residues: CASSPRTGGGEKLFF. The full variable domain, with the rest looked up from reference TRBV5-4 and TRBJ1-4, is ETGVTQSPTHLIKTRGQQVTLRCSSQSGHNTVSWYQQALGQGPQFIFQYYREEENGRGNFPPRFSGLQFPNYSSELNVNALELDDSALYLCASSPRTGGGEKLFFGSGTQLSVL.

The V call is TRBV9, the J call TRBJ2-3; TRBD2 matches at 8 bases. The CDR3 contains 14 residues. Germline CDR1 and CDR2: SGDLS and YYNGEE. V was pared by 3 bases and J by 10 bases, with 10 bases of the junction left unmatched. As DNA, the CDR3 is TGTGCCAGCAGCGCACGGGGGGGGCCCGAAGCGCAGTATTTT. It translates to CASSARGGPEAQYF.

V usage is TRBV7-9 and J usage is TRBJ2-7; D unresolved. Germline V gene sequence: CDR1 SEHNR, CDR2 FQNEAQ (reference sequence). This CDR3 is 15 amino acids long. The V and J ends lost 0 bases and 0 bases respectively, with 9 bases between them. CDR3 protein: CASSLAGQNSYEQYF. The DNA of the CDR3 is TGTGCCAGCAGCTTAGCCGGCCAGAACTCCTACGAGCAGTACTTC.

This sequence joins TRBV7-6 and TRBJ2-1, with D possibly TRBD1 on 5 matching bases. CDR1 and CDR2 (germline): SGHVS, FNYEAQ. The CDR3 runs 16 residues. Trimming removed 2 bases from V and 0 bases from J, with 11 bases in between. CDR3 nucleotide sequence: TGTGCCAGCAGCTTATTCCAGGGCGGCTCCTACAATGAGCAGTTCTTC. Protein product: CASSLFQGGSYNEQFF.

The chain uses TRBV11-2 and TRBJ2-1, with 8 nucleotides matching TRBD2. This CDR3 spans 15 amino acids. Germline V CDR1 and CDR2: SGHAT, FQNNGV. J was trimmed by 9 bases and V by 2 bases; bases with no gene match: 9. CDR3 DNA: TGTGCCAGCAGCTTAATACTGGGACTAGGGACTGAGCAGTTCTTC. Translating it yields CASSLILGLGTEQFF. Using reference TRBV11-2 and TRBJ2-1 for the parts outside the CDR3, the full variable domain is EAGVAQSPRYKIIEKRQSVAFWCNPISGHATLYWYQQILGQGPKLLIQFQNNGVVDDSQLPKDRFSAERLKGVDSTLKIQPAKLEDSAVYLCASSLILGLGTEQFFGPGTRLTVL.

This sequence joins TRBV6-5 and TRBJ1-2; the D gene is possibly TRBD1 (5 bases). Germline V gene data show CDR1 as MNHEY and CDR2 as SVGAGI. V lost 0 bases and J lost 8, with 13 bases in between. The CDR3 has 14 amino acids. The CDR3 is CASSYSSQGRGYTF. The CDR3 nucleotides read TGTGCCAGCAGTTACTCGAGTCAGGGCCGAGGCTACACCTTC.

The chain carries TRBV7-8 and TRBJ1-1; D possibly corresponds to TRBD1 (5 bases). Per the germline V gene, CDR1 is SGHVS and CDR2 is FQNEAQ. The V and J ends lost 5 bases and 1 base respectively, with 14 bases between them. The CDR3 is made up of 15 amino acids. The CDR3 DNA is TGTGCCAGCAGCCCAAGGGGCCCATCGAACACTGAAGCTTTCTTT. Translated, it gives CASSPRGPSNTEAFF.

V gene TRBV11-2 combines with J gene TRBJ2-1; TRBD2 agrees at 7 bases. The CDR3 contains 13 residues. Germline V gene sequence: CDR1 SGHAT, CDR2 FQNNGV. Trimming removed 5 bases from V and 12 bases from J; junction bases left unmatched: 10. The CDR3 loop is CASSGVSGGGQFF. CDR3 coding DNA: TGTGCCAGCAGCGGGGTATCTGGCGGGGGGCAGTTCTTC.

V and J are TRBV6-5 and TRBJ1-2; TRBD1 aligns across 9 bases. Germline lookup yields CDR1 MNHEY and CDR2 SVGAGI. Trimming removed 4 bases from V and 5 bases from J; junction bases left unmatched: 5. This CDR3 comprises 14 residues. The CDR3 DNA is TGTGCCAGCAGTTCTTGGACAGGGGAATATGGCTACACCTTC. Amino acid sequence: CASSSWTGEYGYTF.

This chain joins TRBV4-2 and TRBJ2-2; no clear D gene. CDR3 length: 13 residues. Trimming left V 4 bases short and J 3 bases short, with 6 bases between. Germline CDR1 LGHNA, CDR2 YNFKEQ. The CDR3: CASSLLDTGELFF. The CDR3 DNA reads TGTGCCAGCAGCCTCCTGGACACCGGGGAGCTGTTTTTT.

The CDR3 DNA reads TGTGCCAGTAGTATCGGGGACAGATCCACAGATACGCAGTATTTT. Translated, it gives CASSIGDRSTDTQYF. The chain joins TRBV19 to TRBJ2-3; 7 bases map to TRBD1. Germline V gene data show CDR1 as LNHDA and CDR2 as SQIVND (reference sequence). Trimming at V came to 3 bases and at J to 2 bases, leaving 5 bases not matched to a gene. CDR3 length: 15 residues.

The V and J genes are TRBV19 and TRBJ2-2, with TRBD1 matching 8 bases. V shed 10 bases and J 1 base; nucleotides not matched to a gene: 5. Germline CDR1 LNHDA, CDR2 SQIVND (reference sequence). CDR3 length equals 14 residues. In DNA form, the CDR3 reads TGTGCCACTCGGACAGGGAAGAACACCGGGGAGCTGTTTTTT. This codes for CATRTGKNTGELFF.

The chain links TRBV6-5 to TRBJ2-1; D is undetermined. This CDR3 spans 13 amino acids. Germline values: CDR1 MNHEY, CDR2 SVGAGI. V shed 0 bases and J shed 9 bases, with 9 bases lying between them. CDR3 loop: CASSYSETSEQFF. As DNA, the CDR3 is TGTGCCAGCAGTTACTCTGAGACGAGTGAGCAGTTCTTC.

This clone appeared once. The chain is built from TRBV7-9 and TRBJ2-5; the match to TRBD2 covers 7 bases. The CDR3 consists of 14 residues. Germline V gives CDR1 SEHNR, CDR2 FQNEAQ (reference sequence). After removal of 1 base from V and 2 bases from J, the junction contained 1 base not matched to a gene. Here the CDR3 DNA reads TGTGCCAGCAGCTTAGTCGGGGGGCAAGAGACCCAGTACTTC. Its protein is CASSLVGGQETQYF.

This clone was seen more than once but under ten times. The chain joins TRBV7-9 to TRBJ2-7; TRBD1 matches at 7 bases. V was pared by 8 bases and J by 7 bases, with 14 bases of the junction left unmatched. Germline CDR1 is SEHNR and CDR2 is FQNEAQ (reference sequence). This CDR3 is built from 14 residues. The DNA of the CDR3 is TGTGCCAGCGATACGACAGGGACGTTGGGGGAGCAGTACTTC. Translated, it gives CASDTTGTLGEQYF.

This sequence joins TRBV7-2 and TRBJ2-5; TRBD2 matches at 8 bases. J gave up 0 bases and V 4 bases, and 1 base lay outside the gene matches. The CDR3 contains 14 residues. Germline values: CDR1 SGHTA, CDR2 FQGNSA. The CDR3, as DNA: TGTGCCAGCAGCTCGACTAGCGACCAAGAGACCCAGTACTTC. This sequence encodes CASSSTSDQETQYF.